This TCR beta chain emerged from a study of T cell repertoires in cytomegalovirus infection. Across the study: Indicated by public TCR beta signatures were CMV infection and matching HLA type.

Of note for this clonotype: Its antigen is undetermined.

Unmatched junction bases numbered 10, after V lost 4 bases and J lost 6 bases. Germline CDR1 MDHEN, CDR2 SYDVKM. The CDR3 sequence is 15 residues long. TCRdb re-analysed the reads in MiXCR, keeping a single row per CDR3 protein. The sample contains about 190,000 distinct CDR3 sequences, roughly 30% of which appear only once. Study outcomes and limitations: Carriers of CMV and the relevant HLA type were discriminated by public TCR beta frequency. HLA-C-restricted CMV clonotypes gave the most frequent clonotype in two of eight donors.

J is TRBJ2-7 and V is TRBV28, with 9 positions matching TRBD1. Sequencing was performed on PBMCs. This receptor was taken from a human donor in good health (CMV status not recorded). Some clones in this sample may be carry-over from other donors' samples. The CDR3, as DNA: TGTGCCAGCAGTTCTTCCGGGACAGGGTTGGTCGAGCAGTACTTC. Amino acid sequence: CASSSSGTGLVEQYF.